These 15 T cell receptor beta chains were all obtained from the same sample, sequenced in a study of technical replicates of blood from several donors. Sequencing was performed with immunoSEQ multiplex PCR; in TCRdb, only in-frame clones are kept and a portion is missing. The table includes under 65,000 clones, around nine tenths detected once. The sample consisted of PBMCs. These receptors all come from a human donor in good health. Some clones in this sample may be carry-over from other donors' samples.

The V gene is TRBV18, the J gene TRBJ1-4; the match to TRBD1 covers 10 bases. Germline values: CDR1 KGHSH, CDR2 LQKENI. The CDR3 length is 14 residues. The V segment lost 6 bases and the J segment 5 bases; nucleotides outside the gene matches: 3. The CDR3: CASSQTGGNEKLFF. DNA of the CDR3: TGTGCCAGCTCGCAGACAGGGGGCAATGAAAAACTGTTTTTT.

The CDR3, as DNA: TGTGCCAGCAGGCCGACTAGCGGTCACAATGAGCAGTTCTTC. It encodes CASRPTSGHNEQFF. The chain employs TRBV6-5 and TRBJ2-1, with 9 bases identical to TRBD2. J gave up 5 bases and V 6 bases, and 5 bases lay outside the gene matches. Germline-derived CDR1 and CDR2 are MNHEY and SVGAGI. This CDR3 is 14 amino acids long.

Of note for this clone: Sequence at one end of the junction differs from germline and may be a read error. The CDR3 protein is CPRRQGSTGELFF. For the CDR3, the DNA is TGCCCCAGACGCCAGGGAAGTACCGGGGAGCTGTTTTTT. The chain combines TRBV6-1 with TRBJ2-2; the D gene is possibly TRBD1 (5 bases). Germline CDR1 and CDR2: MNHNS and SASEGT. The CDR3 consists of 13 residues.

CDR3 sequence: CSVSRATSGNNEQFF. As DNA, the CDR3 is TGCAGCGTCTCCCGGGCGACTAGCGGGAACAATGAGCAGTTCTTC. The rearrangement links TRBV29-1 to TRBJ2-1; 11 bases agree with TRBD2. V lost 6 bases, J lost 5 bases, and 9 bases stayed unmatched. This CDR3 has 15 amino acids. CDR1 SQVTM and CDR2 ANQGSEA come from the germline V gene.

The rearrangement links TRBV4-3 to TRBJ2-7; D is unresolved. Germline V gene lookup returns CDR1 LGHNA and CDR2 YSLEER. V dropped 0 bases and J dropped 3 bases, with 12 bases sitting between them. The CDR3 sequence is 15 residues long. CDR3 DNA sequence: TGCGCCAGCAGCCAAGATCAGGCCTTGAACTACGAGCAGTACTTC. Protein sequence: CASSQDQALNYEQYF.

This chain links TRBV11-2 with TRBJ2-7, with 16 bases matching TRBD2. The CDR3 runs to 16 residues. The V gene end was trimmed by 4 bases and the J gene end by 5 bases; junction bases not matched to a gene: 5. Germline V gene sequence: CDR1 SGHAT, CDR2 FQNNGV. The CDR3 DNA sequence: TGTGCCAGCAGCTCAGGGACTAGCGGGAGGGCCGACGAGCAGTACTTC. Translated: CASSSGTSGRADEQYF.

This chain connects TRBV10-3 to TRBJ2-5; D is ambiguous. V lost 3 bases, J lost 2 bases, and 13 bases lay in between. CDR3 length: 15 residues. Germline CDR1 is ENHRY and CDR2 is SYGVKD. The CDR3 protein is CAISDSPRRQETQYF. DNA for the CDR3: TGTGCCATCAGTGACTCCCCCCGGCGGCAAGAGACCCAGTACTTC.

This clone has just one count. The chain couples TRBV25-1 to TRBJ2-5; 7 bases line up with TRBD1. The length of the CDR3 is 15 residues. Per the germline V gene, CDR1 is MGHDK and CDR2 is SYGVNS. V dropped 3 bases and J dropped 2; count of bases not matched to a gene: 6. CDR3 DNA: TGTGCCAGCAGTGACCCCACAGGGGCGCAAGAGACCCAGTACTTC. Amino acids: CASSDPTGAQETQYF. The variable domain in full, completed from reference TRBV25-1 and TRBJ2-5, reads EADIYQTPRYLVIGTGKKITLECSQTMGHDKMYWYQQDPGMELHLIHYSYGVNSTEKGDLSSESTVSRIRTEHFPLTLESARPSHTSQYLCASSDPTGAQETQYFGPGTRLLVL.

J is TRBJ1-6 and V is TRBV19; D is possibly TRBD1 (6 bases). The CDR3 length is 15 residues. Germline CDR1 reads LNHDA; CDR2 reads SQIVND (reference sequence). Trimming shortened V by 6 bases and J by 6 bases, and 15 bases separated the two germline ends. As DNA, the CDR3 is TGTGCCAGTAGGCCGGGGGGCCAGGGTAATTCACCCCTCCACTTT. Amino acid sequence: CASRPGGQGNSPLHF.

The chain carries TRBV21-1 and TRBJ2-7; TRBD1, the table's D call, lacks a check against the DNA. TRBV21-1 is listed as a pseudogene. The CDR3 consists of 17 residues. The DNA for the CDR3 is TGTGCCAACCGTCTCCGGAGGGACAGAAGGAATTCGCTCGAGCAGTACTTC. Residues: CANRLRRDRRNSLEQYF.

This clone turned up a few times. The chain carries TRBV5-6 and TRBJ2-3, with 7 nucleotides matching TRBD2. J was trimmed by 1 base and V by 1 base; bases with no gene match: 6. This CDR3 region has 16 residues. From germline, CDR1 is SGHDT and CDR2 YYEEEE. The CDR3 sequence is CASSLSGRERTDTQYF. The DNA for the CDR3 is TGTGCCAGCAGCTTGAGTGGGAGGGAGCGCACAGATACGCAGTATTTT.

This clone has only a few counts. The gene calls are TRBV6-5 and TRBJ1-1; a possible D gene is TRBD1 (5 bases). The CDR3 is made up of 14 amino acids. With 7 bases removed from V and 2 bases from J, the gap between germline ends came to 14 bases. Germline V gives CDR1 MNHEY, CDR2 SVGAGI. The CDR3, as DNA: TGTGCCAGCACCATTGGCGGGGCAAACACTGAAGCTTTCTTT. Residues: CASTIGGANTEAFF.

The V and J genes are TRBV11-3 and TRBJ2-7; 12 bases are a match to TRBD1. Germline lookup yields CDR1 SGHNT and CDR2 YENEEA. CDR3 length: 13 amino acids. V shed 5 bases and J 5 bases; nucleotides not matched to a gene: 1. The CDR3 reads CASSGTGGDEQYF. CDR3 sequence (DNA): TGTGCCAGCAGCGGGACAGGGGGCGACGAGCAGTACTTC.

Points on this clone: At one boundary the junction diverges from the germline segment, which might be a read error. For the CDR3, the DNA is TGTGCCAGCAGCCTAGCGGGAGGGCTCCTAGCCAATGAGCAGTTCTTC. Residues: CASSLAGGLLANEQFF. The gene calls are TRBV7-6 and TRBJ2-1; 12 bases are a match to TRBD2. Germline V CDR1 and CDR2: SGHVS, FNYEAQ. The CDR3 extends over 16 amino acids.

The gene calls are TRBV6-5 and TRBJ1-1; 11 bases fit TRBD1. CDR1 and CDR2 from the germline V gene are MNHEY and SVGAGI. Trimming at V came to 6 bases and at J to 7 bases, leaving 7 bases not matched to a gene. The CDR3 covers 14 residues. CDR3 sequence reads: CASRTGQGVSEAFF. Written as DNA, the CDR3 is TGTGCCAGCAGAACGGGACAGGGGGTGAGTGAAGCTTTCTTT.